This entry features one TCR beta chain sequence. This CDR3 contains 13 residues. V shed 4 bases and J shed 13 bases, with 14 bases lying between them. Treatment in this sample: preoperative locoregional IRX-2 cytokine immunotherapy. Samples came from a phase Ib trial of preoperative locoregional IRX-2 cytokine immunotherapy. Here immunoSEQ multiplex PCR was the method, and the copy in TCRdb shows in-frame clones only, minus some. The data show around 40,000 clones, 60% to 80% seen once. This sample was taken from a study of preoperative IRX-2 immunotherapy in early breast cancer. This sequence originates from a human donor with breast cancer. The chain joins TRBV23-1 to TRBJ1-6; D unclear. TRBV23-1 is labeled an ORF, and its function is uncertain. The sequencing here drew on tumor tissue, taken after IRX-2 immunotherapy. Here the CDR3 DNA reads TGCGCCAGCAGTCGTGGAGGACTTTCCCCCCTCCACTTT. Residues: CASSRGGLSPLHF.